The sequence of this T cell receptor (beta chain) was determined in a study of shared clonotypes between healthy human individuals (dated by TCRdb to the early 2020s). Broadly, across the study: A few men and a couple of women, aged 18 to 49 years, made up the cohort. Libraries were prepared and TCR repertoires were sequenced by different laboratories using diverse techniques, in order to increase sequencing depth and limit assay-specific biases. Leukapheresis yielded between about 0.85 and 10 billion PBMCs per donor. The study deeply sequenced blood TCR repertoires of five healthy adults to estimate repertoire size and the extent of clonotype sharing between individuals. For each donor, CD4 naive and CD4 memory were each given three plates, CD8 naive was given two plates, and CD8 memory was given one plate.

TCR CDR3 regions were amplified from genomic DNA by multiplex PCR using the deep immunoSEQ assay. Extracted genomic DNA from each cell subset was distributed evenly across all wells of several immunoSEQ 96-well plates, and each plate was treated as a replicate. Each replicate PCR for sorted subsets received roughly 200 ng genomic DNA, equal to about 30,000 T cell genomes. Purified libraries were quantified with a Qubit 3.0 fluorometer, sized on a Bioanalyzer 2100, and re-quantified with the KAPA Library Quantification kit. A separate single-read 150-cycle Illumina NextSeq 550 flow cell was used to sequence each immunoSEQ 96-well plate. The original pipeline was this. Because the immunoSEQ output held only junctional sequences and lacked quality scores, the filtering could not match the filtering applied to full-length reads. To assign V/J genes and CDR3, sequences were annotated against IMGT germline references using PyIR, a Python wrapper for IgBLAST v1.9. Reads were removed for weak V/J assignments (E-value above 1e-6), missing CDR3, stop codons, out-of-frame junctions, or ambiguous translated residues. V3J clonotypes were defined by identical inferred V gene, J gene, and CDR3 amino acid sequence. The percentage overlap between two repertoires was calculated by dividing the number of shared unique clonotypes by the size of the smaller repertoire. Three approaches were used to assess repertoire richness: RTK rarefaction, the Chao1 estimator, and Recon v2.1 estimates of unobserved clonotypes. OLGA was used to compute generation probabilities for all TCRbeta clonotypes that the gDNA method yielded from a handful of donors. TCRdb took over this immuneACCESS table, retaining in-frame rearrangements with V and J assigned. Such tables are incomplete; in checked studies, under half of the missing clones stem from an unresolved V gene, and the remainder is unexplained. The V and J calls and clone size were taken over from that table, and D and trimming were inferred from the DNA. A total of over 2 million clones appear in this sample, just under 95% of them only once. 0.37% of the sample is in the top ten clones.

Healthy HIV-negative adults with no recently reported acute infections or vaccinations were included as donors. Every donor was a Caucasian adult living in Nashville, Tennessee, USA. CD4+ T cells were enriched by magnetic negative selection; naive cells were then positively selected on CD45RA, and the negative fraction formed the memory subset. Blood was obtained by leukapheresis, after which PBMCs were separated by Ficoll-Histopaque density gradient centrifugation and cryopreserved in liquid nitrogen vapor phase. Analytical flow cytometry was used to check the purity and quantity of every magnetically sorted T cell population. Each sorted fraction had its genomic DNA isolated and then quantified by UV absorbance on a Nanodrop 2000c. With regard to this clone: Its antigen specificity is not known. No qualities accompany the bases; no much larger clone lies one base away.

Overall study results and their limits: Incomplete sequencing was indicated by rarefaction of sorted-subset datasets, despite the large sequencing depth. Only blood was sampled, and tissue TCR repertoires likely differ from those in blood. Naive subsets generally had larger estimated clonotype richness than memory subsets did. Based on pairwise subsampling, the degree of clonotype sharing among donors was expected to be affected by sequencing depth. When a handful of donors were compared, the shared fraction of clonotypes was about 5.5% for naive CD4, around 3.6% for naive CD8, about 2.4% for memory CD4, and around 0.4% for memory CD8. Because the study included a small number of donors, the genetic and exposure-history diversity represented was limited. Compared with non-shared clonotypes, clonotypes shared by all four sorted-subset donors had higher generation probabilities.

The CDR1 and CDR2 encoded by the germline V gene are SGHVS and FQNEAQ. The CDR3 sequence holds 12 residues, the cysteine and phenylalanine included. This entry keeps only the CDR3 DNA: 36 bases, framed from base 1. V is cut by 1 base and J by 5 bases, and the space between the germline ends is 5 bases. Rearrangement joined TRBV7-8 to TRBJ1-1; the D gene lacks a confident call. Sequencing used naive CD4+ T cells from PBMCs. The intended sense of this specimen's cell subset or site label: CD45RA+ positively selected. This TCR was sampled from a man between 18 and 35 years old in good health. Some clones in this sample may be carry-over from other donors' samples. The CDR3 here reads CASSLVQTEAFF. In nucleotide form, the sequence is TGTGCCAGCAGCTTAGTGCAGACTGAAGCTTTCTTT.